This T cell receptor delta chain was found in a study of gamma delta lymphoproliferative disorders and STAT genes (dated by TCRdb to 2017 to 2018). Study-wide context: Gamma-chain libraries were prepared from at least 50 ng of genomic DNA using the LymphoTrack Dx TCRG Assay. Because no corresponding Invivoscribe delta assay was available, delta-chain libraries were prepared according to the standard operating procedure of the EuroClonality-NGS working group. Within a larger immunophenotypic and STAT-mutation study, TCR gamma and delta CDR3 repertoires were profiled by deep sequencing in Tgammadelta lymphoproliferative disease patients and healthy controls. To confirm results, a couple of gamma-chain samples and every delta-chain sample were sequenced twice.

A few counts support this clone. The antigen it recognizes is unknown. This DNA translates differently at residue 3 from the TCRdb protein, which is that of a much larger clone; a read error is likely, and the protein shown is the DNA's own translation. Both library preparation methods relied on multiplex PCR with primers aimed at conserved V and J regions of the TCR genes. Purified and pooled amplicons were sequenced on an Illumina MiSeq platform. For the original study's pipeline: V(D)J alignment, clonotype assembly and translation were done with MiXCR, while functionality assessment and CDR3 repertoire analyses were done with VDJtools. CDR3 followed the IMGT definition, and analyses included only productive sequences that used functional genes, leaving out ORF genes and pseudogenes. A custom Python script was used to search all patients and controls for identical amino acid CDR3s of major clonotypes (frequency >=5%). To compare clonotype frequencies between patients and controls, a one-sided non-parametric Wilcoxon test was applied. TCRdb recomputed clones from the public reads with CATT; identical DNA rows were then combined. The V and J calls shown here were made by TCRdb, not taken from the authors' results. Here the sample has over 800 delta-chain clones; approximately 1.5% occur a single time. In total, the top ten clones hold just under 80% of the sample.

CDR1 and CDR2, looked up from the germline V gene, are GEAIGNYY and EKD. The CDR3 numbers 16 residues from cysteine through phenylalanine. Here the CDR3 DNA is all that survives: 48 bases in frame from base 1. Findings and caveats that apply to the study as a whole: Nearly all major patient gamma and delta clonotypes were public, shared with at least one healthy donor; only a couple of gamma clonotypes were private to disease. When whole repertoires were clustered, gamma repertoires from patients grouped apart from those of healthy controls, but delta repertoires did not separate between the groups. According to the authors, NGS specificity may be reduced at low frequencies, so whether leukemic clones are public or private needs confirmation. Control T cells were likely spread across varied maturation stages, whereas leukemic cells were skewed toward terminal effectors, which potentially limits comparisons between patients and controls.

TCR sequencing was performed on genomic DNA from peripheral blood mononuclear cells isolated from patients and controls. As controls, around 23 healthy adult blood donors (median age 64 years; about 12 males and some 11 females) were included and were matched to patients for age and sex. The sequence was obtained from a human donor in good health. Sequencing was done on a sample of blood. The chain was built from TRDV2 and TRDJ1, and TRDD3 aligns with 10 junction nucleotides. In nucleotide form, the sequence is TGTGCCCGTGACACGCTGGGGGATAAGATGACCGATAAACTCATCTTT. Translation gives CARDTLGDKMTDKLIF.